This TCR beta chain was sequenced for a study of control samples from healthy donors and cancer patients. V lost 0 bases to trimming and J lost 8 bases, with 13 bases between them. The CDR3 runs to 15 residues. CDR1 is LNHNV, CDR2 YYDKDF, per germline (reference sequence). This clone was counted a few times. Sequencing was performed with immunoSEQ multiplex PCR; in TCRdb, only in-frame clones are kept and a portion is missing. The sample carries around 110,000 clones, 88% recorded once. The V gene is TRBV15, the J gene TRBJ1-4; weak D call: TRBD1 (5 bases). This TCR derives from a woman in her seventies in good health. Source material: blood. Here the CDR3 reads CATSRDRKGTEKLFF. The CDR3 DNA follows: TGTGCCACCAGCAGAGATAGGAAGGGGACGGAAAAACTGTTTTTT.